These 6 T cell receptor beta chains share one sample of origin, sequenced in a study of tumor and adjacent non-tumor tissue in lung cancer. A modified ARM-PCR protocol with three rounds of nested PCR amplified TCRbeta. TCRdb re-derived calls from the multiplex PCR reads in MiXCR, one entry per CDR3 protein. The sample lists tens of thousands of distinct CDR3 sequences, 76% occurring once. The template was RNA from unsorted bulk tissue. This non-tumor lung sample came from over 3 cm beyond the tumor edge. The sequencing input was distant non-tumor lung tissue. These receptors originate from a man aged 60 to 69 with non-small cell lung cancer.

This clonotype was seen ten or more times. The chain is built from TRBV5-1 and TRBJ2-2; 8 nucleotides line up with TRBD1. The CDR3 has 14 amino acids. Germline V gives CDR1 SGHRS, CDR2 YFSETQ. The V segment lost 7 bases and the J segment 5 bases; nucleotides outside the gene matches: 7. CDR3 residues: CASASNRGTGELFF. CDR3 sequence (DNA): TGCGCCAGCGCCTCCAACAGGGGGACCGGGGAGCTGTTTTTT.

About this clonotype: At one end, the junction sequence differs from germline, possibly due to a read error. CDR3 residues: CANSEGGATNQSQHF. CDR3 bases: TGTGCCAACAGTGAAGGGGGGGCGACCAACCAGTCCCAGCATTTT. The chain links TRBV6-1 to TRBJ1-5, with D possibly matching TRBD1 (6 bases). Germline V gene data show CDR1 as MNHNS and CDR2 as SASEGT. CDR3 length: 15 amino acids.

The chain joins TRBV6-2 or TRBV6-3 to TRBJ2-7; D might be TRBD2 (5 bases). The germline V and J ends were trimmed by 8 bases and 5 bases, with 13 bases remaining between them. Germline-derived CDR1 and CDR2 are MNHEY and SVGEGT. The CDR3 length is 12 residues. The CDR3 DNA reads TGTGCCAGCGATTCGGGAATCCACGAGCAGTACTTC. This encodes CASDSGIHEQYF.

This rearrangement joins TRBV11-2 to TRBJ1-6; no clear D gene. The CDR3 consists of 17 residues. The germline V and J ends were trimmed by 7 bases and 9 bases, with 25 bases remaining between them. Germline V gene sequence: CDR1 SGHAT, CDR2 FQNNGV. DNA for the CDR3: TGTGCCAGCAACCATCTGATGCTTGGGGAAAGCACTTCACCCCTCCACTTT. Protein: CASNHLMLGESTSPLHF.

Note on this clonotype: One junction end does not reproduce the germline sequence, and a read error may be involved. This chain links TRBV7-9 with TRBJ2-1; 8 nucleotides align to TRBD1. The CDR3 extends over 15 amino acids. The germline gives CDR1 SEHNR, CDR2 FQNEAQ (reference sequence). The CDR3 sequence: CASRSNGQGHNKQFF. In DNA form, the CDR3 reads TGTGCCAGCAGGTCAAATGGACAGGGCCACAATAAGCAGTTCTTC.

To note about this clonotype: Possible read error: a much larger clone is one base away. The gene calls are TRBV20-1 and TRBJ2-1; D unclear. This CDR3 has 13 residues. Per germline, CDR1 DFQATT and CDR2 SNEGSKA (reference sequence). The CDR3 DNA sequence: TGCGGTGCAATCGCGCCCACGTACAATGAGCAGTTCTTC. Translated: CGAIAPTYNEQFF.